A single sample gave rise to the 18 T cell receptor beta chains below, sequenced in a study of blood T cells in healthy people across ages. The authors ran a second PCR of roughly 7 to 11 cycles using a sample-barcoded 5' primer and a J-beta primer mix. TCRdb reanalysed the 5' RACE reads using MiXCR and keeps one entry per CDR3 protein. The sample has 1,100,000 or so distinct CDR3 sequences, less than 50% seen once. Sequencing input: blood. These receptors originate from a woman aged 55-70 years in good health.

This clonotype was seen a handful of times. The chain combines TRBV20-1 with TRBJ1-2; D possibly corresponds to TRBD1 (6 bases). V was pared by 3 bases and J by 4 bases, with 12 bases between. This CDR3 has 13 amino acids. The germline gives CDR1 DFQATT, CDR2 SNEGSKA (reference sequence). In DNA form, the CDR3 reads TGCAGTGCTAGGGGGGCCGGTGGCTATGGCTACACCTTC. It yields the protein CSARGAGGYGYTF.

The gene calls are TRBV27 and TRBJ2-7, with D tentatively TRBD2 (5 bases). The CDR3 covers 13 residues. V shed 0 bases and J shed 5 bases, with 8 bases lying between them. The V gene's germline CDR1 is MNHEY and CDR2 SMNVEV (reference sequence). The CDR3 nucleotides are TGTGCCAGCAGTTTATCGAGGGTTCACGAGCAGTACTTC. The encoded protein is CASSLSRVHEQYF.

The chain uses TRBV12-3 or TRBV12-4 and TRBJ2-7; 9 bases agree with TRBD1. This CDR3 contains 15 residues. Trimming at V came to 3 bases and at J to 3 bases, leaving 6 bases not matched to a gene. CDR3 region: CASSLGGQGNYEQYF. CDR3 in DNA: TGTGCCAGCAGTTTGGGGGGACAGGGTAACTACGAGCAGTACTTC.

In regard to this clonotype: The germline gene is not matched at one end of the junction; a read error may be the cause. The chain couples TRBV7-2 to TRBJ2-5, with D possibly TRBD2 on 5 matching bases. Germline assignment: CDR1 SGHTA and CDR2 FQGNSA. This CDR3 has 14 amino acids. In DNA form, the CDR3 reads TGTGCCAGCGGTAGAGCACTAGGAAAAGAGGCCCAGTACTTC. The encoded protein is CASGRALGKEAQYF.

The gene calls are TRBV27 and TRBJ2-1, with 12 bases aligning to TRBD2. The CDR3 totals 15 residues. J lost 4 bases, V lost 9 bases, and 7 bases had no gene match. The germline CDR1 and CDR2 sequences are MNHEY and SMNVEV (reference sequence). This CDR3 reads CASTSLAGGYNEQFF. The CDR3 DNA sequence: TGTGCCAGTACATCCCTAGCGGGAGGGTACAATGAGCAGTTCTTC.

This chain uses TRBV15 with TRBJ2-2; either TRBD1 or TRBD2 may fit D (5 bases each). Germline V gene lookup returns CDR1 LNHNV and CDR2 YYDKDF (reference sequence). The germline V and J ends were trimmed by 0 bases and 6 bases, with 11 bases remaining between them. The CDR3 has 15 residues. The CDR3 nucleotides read TGTGCCACCAGCAGAGATCCGGGGCGAGCCGGGGAGCTGTTTTTT. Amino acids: CATSRDPGRAGELFF.

The CDR3 protein is CASSHGPSGKADNEQFF. CDR3 nucleotides: TGCGCCAGCAGCCATGGACCTAGCGGGAAAGCCGACAATGAGCAGTTCTTC. This rearrangement joins TRBV4-1 to TRBJ2-1; 9 bases align to TRBD2. The CDR3 runs 17 residues. Germline V lookup: CDR1 MGHRA, CDR2 YSYEKL. Trimming removed 3 bases from V and 5 bases from J; junction bases left unmatched: 11.

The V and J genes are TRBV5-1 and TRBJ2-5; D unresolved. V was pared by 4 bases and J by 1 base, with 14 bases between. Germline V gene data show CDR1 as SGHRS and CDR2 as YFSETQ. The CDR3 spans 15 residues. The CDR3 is CASSPEVGTQETQYF. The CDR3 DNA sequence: TGCGCCAGCAGCCCTGAAGTGGGTACCCAAGAGACCCAGTACTTC.

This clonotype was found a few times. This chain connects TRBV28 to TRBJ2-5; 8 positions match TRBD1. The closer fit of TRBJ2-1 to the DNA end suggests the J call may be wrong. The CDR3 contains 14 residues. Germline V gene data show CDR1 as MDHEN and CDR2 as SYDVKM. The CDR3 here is CASSSGQGQETQFF. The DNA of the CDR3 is TGTGCCAGCAGTTCCGGACAGGGCCAAGAGACCCAGTTCTTC.

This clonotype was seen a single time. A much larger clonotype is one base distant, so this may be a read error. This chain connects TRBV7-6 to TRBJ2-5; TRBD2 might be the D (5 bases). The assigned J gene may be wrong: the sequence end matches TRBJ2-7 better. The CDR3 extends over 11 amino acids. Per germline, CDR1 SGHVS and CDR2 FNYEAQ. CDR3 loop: CTSSLEGEQYF. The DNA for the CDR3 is TGTACCAGCAGCTTAGAGGGCGAGCAGTACTTC.

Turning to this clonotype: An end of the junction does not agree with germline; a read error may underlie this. CDR3 residues: CAASEGGTTSYNEQFF. CDR3 coding DNA: TGTGCCGCCAGTGAGGGGGGGACAACCTCCTACAATGAGCAGTTCTTC. The J gene is TRBJ2-1, the V gene TRBV24-1, with D tentatively TRBD2 (7 bases). CDR3 length equals 16 residues. Germline-derived CDR1 and CDR2 are KGHDR and SFDVKD.

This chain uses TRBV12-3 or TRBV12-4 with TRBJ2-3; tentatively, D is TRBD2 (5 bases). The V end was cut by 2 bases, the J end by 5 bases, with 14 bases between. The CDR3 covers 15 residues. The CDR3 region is CASSLYVGVIDTQYF. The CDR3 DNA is TGTGCCAGCAGTTTATATGTGGGAGTCATAGATACGCAGTATTTT.

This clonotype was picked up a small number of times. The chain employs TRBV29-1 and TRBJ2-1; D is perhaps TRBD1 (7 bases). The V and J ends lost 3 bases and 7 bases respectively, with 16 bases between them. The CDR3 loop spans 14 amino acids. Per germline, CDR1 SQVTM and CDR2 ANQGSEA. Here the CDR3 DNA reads TGCAGCGTTGAGGAGGGGGCAAGTAGTAATGAGCAGTTCTTC. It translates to CSVEEGASSNEQFF.

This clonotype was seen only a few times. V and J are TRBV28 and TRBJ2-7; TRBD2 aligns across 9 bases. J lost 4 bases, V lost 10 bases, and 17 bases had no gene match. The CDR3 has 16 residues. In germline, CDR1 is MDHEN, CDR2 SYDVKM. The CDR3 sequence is CATHEGGGRDQYEQYF. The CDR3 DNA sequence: TGTGCCACTCACGAGGGGGGCGGGAGGGACCAATACGAGCAGTACTTC.

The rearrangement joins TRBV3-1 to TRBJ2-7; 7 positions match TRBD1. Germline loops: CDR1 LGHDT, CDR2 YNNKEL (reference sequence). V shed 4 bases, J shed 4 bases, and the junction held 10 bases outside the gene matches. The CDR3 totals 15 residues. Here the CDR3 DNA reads TGTGCCAGCAGCCCGGGACCGGGACAGAGATACGAGCAGTACTTC. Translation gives CASSPGPGQRYEQYF.

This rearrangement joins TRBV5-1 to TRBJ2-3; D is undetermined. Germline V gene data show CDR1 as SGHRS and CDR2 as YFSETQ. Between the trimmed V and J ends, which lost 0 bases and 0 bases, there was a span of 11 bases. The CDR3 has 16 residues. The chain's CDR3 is CASSLENPGSTDTQYF. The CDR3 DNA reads TGCGCCAGCAGCTTGGAGAACCCAGGAAGCACAGATACGCAGTATTTT. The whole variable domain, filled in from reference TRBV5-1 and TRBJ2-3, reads KAGVTQTPRYLIKTRGQQVTLSCSPISGHRSVSWYQQTPGQGLQFLFEYFSETQRNKGNFPGRFSGRQFSNSRSEMNVSTLELGDSALYLCASSLENPGSTDTQYFGPGTRLTVL.

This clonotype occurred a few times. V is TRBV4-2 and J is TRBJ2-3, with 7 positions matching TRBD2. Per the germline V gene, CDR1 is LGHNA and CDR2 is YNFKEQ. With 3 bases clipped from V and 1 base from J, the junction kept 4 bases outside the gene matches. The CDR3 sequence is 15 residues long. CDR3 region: CASSHGSGGTDTQYF. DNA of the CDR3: TGTGCCAGCAGCCACGGAAGCGGGGGCACAGATACGCAGTATTTT.

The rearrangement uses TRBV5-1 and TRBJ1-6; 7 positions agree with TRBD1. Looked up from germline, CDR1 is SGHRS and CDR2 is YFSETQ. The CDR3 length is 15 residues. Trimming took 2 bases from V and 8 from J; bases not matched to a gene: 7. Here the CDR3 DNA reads TGCGCCAGCAGCTTAATCGGCAGGGGGGATTCACCCCTCCACTTT. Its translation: CASSLIGRGDSPLHF.